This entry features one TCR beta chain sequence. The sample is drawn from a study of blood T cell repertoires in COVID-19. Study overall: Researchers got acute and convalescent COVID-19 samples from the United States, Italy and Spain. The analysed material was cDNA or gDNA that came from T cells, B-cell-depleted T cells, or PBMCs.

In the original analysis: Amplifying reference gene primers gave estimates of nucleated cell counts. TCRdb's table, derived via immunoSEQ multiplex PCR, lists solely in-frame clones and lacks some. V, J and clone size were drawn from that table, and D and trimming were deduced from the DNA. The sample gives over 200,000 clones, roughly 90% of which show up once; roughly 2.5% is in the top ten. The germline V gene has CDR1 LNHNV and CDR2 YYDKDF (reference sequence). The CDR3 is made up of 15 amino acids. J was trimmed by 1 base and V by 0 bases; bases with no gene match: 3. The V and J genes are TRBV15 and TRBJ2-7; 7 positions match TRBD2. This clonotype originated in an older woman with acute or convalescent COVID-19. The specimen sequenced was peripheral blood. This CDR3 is CATSRDWGGSYEQYF. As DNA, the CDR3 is TGTGCCACCAGCAGAGATTGGGGGGGATCCTACGAGCAGTACTTC.